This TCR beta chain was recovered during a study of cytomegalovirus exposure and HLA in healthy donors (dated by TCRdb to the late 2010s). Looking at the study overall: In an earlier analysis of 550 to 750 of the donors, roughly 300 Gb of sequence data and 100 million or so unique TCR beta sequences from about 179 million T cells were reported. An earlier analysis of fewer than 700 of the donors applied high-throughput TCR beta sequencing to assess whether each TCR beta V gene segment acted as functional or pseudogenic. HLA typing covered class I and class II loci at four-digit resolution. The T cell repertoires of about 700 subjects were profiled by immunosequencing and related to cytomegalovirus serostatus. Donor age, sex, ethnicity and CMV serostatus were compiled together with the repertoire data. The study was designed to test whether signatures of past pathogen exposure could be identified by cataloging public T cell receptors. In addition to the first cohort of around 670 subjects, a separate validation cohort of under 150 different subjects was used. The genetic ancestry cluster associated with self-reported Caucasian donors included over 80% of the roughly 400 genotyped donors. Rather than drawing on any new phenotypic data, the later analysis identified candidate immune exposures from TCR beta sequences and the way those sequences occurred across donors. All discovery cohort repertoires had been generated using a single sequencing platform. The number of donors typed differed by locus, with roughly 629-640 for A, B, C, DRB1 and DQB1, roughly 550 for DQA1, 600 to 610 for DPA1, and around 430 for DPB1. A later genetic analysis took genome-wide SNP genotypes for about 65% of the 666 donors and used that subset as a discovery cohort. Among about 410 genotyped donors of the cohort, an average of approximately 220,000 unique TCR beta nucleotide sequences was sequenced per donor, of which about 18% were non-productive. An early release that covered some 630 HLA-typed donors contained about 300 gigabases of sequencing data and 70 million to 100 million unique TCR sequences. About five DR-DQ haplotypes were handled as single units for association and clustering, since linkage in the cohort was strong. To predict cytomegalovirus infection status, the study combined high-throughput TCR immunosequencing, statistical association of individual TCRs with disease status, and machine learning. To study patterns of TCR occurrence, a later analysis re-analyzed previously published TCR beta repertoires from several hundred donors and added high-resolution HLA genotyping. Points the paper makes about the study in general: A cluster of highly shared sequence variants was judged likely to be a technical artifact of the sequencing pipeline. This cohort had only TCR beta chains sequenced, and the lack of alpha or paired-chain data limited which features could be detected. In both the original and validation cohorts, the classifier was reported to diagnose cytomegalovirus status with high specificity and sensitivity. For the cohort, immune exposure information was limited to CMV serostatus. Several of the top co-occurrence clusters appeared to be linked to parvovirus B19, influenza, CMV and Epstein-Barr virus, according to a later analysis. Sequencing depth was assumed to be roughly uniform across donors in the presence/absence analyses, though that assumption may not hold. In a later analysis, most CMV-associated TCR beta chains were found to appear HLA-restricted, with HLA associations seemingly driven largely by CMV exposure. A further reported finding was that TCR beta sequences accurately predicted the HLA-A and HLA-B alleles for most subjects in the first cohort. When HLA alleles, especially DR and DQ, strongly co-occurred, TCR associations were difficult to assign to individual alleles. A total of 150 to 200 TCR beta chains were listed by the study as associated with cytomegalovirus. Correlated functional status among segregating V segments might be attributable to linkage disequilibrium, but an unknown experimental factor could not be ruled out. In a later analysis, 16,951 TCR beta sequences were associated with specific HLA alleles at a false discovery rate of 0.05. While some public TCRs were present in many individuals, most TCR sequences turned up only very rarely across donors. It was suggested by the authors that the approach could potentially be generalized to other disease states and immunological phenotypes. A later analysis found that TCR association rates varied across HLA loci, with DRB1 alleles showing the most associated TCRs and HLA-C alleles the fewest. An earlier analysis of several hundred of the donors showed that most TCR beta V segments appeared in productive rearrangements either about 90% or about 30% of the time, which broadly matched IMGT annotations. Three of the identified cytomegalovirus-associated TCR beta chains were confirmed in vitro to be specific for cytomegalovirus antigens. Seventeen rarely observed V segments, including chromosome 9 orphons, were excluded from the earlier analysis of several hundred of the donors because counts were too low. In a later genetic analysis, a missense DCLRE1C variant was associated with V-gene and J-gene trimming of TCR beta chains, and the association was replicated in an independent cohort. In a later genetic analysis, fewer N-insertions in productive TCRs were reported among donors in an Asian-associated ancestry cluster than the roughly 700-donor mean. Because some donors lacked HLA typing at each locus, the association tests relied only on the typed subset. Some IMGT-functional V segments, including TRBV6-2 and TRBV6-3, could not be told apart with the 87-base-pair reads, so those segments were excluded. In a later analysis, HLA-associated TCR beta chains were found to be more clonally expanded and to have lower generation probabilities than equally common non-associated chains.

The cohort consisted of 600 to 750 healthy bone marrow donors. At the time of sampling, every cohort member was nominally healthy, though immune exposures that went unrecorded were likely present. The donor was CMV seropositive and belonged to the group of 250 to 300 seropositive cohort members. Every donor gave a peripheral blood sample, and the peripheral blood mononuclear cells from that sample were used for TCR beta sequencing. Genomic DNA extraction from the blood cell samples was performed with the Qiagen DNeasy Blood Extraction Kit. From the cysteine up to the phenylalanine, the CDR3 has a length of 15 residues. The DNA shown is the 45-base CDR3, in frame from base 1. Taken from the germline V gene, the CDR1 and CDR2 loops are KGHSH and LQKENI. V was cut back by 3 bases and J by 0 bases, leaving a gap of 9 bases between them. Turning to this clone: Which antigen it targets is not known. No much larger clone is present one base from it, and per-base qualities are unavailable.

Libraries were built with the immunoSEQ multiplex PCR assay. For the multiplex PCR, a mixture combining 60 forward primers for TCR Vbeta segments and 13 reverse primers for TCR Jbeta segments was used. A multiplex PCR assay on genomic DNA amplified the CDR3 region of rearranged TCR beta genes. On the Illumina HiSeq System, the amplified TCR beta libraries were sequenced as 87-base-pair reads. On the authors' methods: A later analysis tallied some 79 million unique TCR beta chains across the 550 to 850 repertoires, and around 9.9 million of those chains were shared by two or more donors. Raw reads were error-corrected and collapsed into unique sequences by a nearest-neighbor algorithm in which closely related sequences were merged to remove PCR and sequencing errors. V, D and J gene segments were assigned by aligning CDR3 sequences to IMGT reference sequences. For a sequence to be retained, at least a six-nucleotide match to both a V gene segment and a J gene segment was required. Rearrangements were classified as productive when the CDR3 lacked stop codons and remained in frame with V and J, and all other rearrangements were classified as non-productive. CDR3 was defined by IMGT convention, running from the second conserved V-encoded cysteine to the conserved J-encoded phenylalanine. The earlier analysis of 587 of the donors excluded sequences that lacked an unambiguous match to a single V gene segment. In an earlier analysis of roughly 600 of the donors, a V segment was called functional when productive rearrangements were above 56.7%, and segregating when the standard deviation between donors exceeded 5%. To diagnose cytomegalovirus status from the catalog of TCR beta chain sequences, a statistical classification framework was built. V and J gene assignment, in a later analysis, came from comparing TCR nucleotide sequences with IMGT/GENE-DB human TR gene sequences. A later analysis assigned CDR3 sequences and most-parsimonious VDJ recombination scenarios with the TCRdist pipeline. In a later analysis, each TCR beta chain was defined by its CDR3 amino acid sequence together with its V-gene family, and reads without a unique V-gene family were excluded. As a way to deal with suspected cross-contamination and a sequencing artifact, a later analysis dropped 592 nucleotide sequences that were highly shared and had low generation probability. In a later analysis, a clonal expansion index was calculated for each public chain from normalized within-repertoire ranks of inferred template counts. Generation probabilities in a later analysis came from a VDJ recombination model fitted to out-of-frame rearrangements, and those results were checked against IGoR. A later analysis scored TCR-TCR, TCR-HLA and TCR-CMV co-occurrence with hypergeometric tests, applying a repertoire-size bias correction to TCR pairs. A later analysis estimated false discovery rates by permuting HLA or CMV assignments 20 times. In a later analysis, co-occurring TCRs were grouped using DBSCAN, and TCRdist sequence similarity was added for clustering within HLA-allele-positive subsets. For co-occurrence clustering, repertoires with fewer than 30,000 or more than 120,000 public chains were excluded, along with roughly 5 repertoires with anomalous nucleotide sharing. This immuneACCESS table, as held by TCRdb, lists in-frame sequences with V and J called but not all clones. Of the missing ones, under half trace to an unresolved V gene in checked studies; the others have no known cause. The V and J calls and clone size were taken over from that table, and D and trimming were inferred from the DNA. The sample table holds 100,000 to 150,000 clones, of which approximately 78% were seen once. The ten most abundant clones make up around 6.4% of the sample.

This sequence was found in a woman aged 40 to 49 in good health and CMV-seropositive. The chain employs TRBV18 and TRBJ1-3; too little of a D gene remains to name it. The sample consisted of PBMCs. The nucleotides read TGTGCCAGCTCACCCTCTACAGACTCTGGAAACACCATATATTTT. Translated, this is CASSPSTDSGNTIYF.